Listed here is a single T cell receptor (beta chain). Libraries were prepared by immunoSEQ multiplex PCR; TCRdb keeps only in-frame clonotypes and omits some of them. The table has 100,000 to 150,000 clones, approximately 90% seen once; the top ten hold about 3.2%. This entry is derived from a study of control samples from healthy donors and cancer patients. This CDR3 contains 13 residues. V lost 5 bases to trimming and J lost 4 bases, with 11 bases between them. Germline CDR1 is MNHEY and CDR2 is SVGAGI. The sequence derives from a man in his forties or fifties in good health. Source material: blood. This chain uses TRBV6-5 with TRBJ1-1, with unresolved D. The CDR3 DNA is TGTGCCAGCAGTAGGGTAGGTGGCACTGAAGCTTTCTTT. This translates into CASSRVGGTEAFF.